The 29 T cell receptor beta chains listed next were all sequenced from one sample in a study of cytomegalovirus exposure and HLA in healthy donors. PCR primers comprised 60 Vbeta and 13 Jbeta primers. Clones were read by immunoSEQ multiplex PCR, and TCRdb kept only the in-frame ones, dropping some. Among 180,000 or so clones listed, 76% were seen once. The specimen sequenced was PBMCs. The receptors originated from a female donor in good health and CMV-seronegative.

This clone was detected a few times. This rearrangement joins TRBV30 to TRBJ1-6; 9 positions match TRBD1. Germline V CDR1 and CDR2: GTSNPN, SVGIG (reference sequence). This CDR3 spans 15 amino acids. Unmatched junction bases numbered 8, after V lost 2 bases and J lost 9 bases. CDR3 coding DNA: TGTGCCTGGAGTCCATCCGGGACAGGGTTTTCACCCCTCCACTTT. This codes for CAWSPSGTGFSPLHF.

J is TRBJ2-3 and V is TRBV27; 7 positions agree with TRBD2. Germline V CDR1 and CDR2: MNHEY, SMNVEV (reference sequence). The length of the CDR3 is 14 residues. With 2 bases clipped from V and 1 base from J, the junction kept 0 bases outside the gene matches. The CDR3: CASSLTSGTDTQYF. CDR3 DNA: TGTGCCAGCAGTTTAACTAGCGGCACAGATACGCAGTATTTT.

The rearrangement links TRBV4-1 to TRBJ2-7; TRBD1 might be the D (5 bases). Deletions cut 4 bases from V and 4 bases from J, with 17 bases between. CDR1 is MGHRA and CDR2 is YSYEKL in the germline V gene. The CDR3 extends over 15 amino acids. DNA of the CDR3: TGCGCCAGCAGCCTGTTCGTAGGCCCAGGGTACGAGCAGTACTTC. This translates into CASSLFVGPGYEQYF.

The chain joins TRBV7-6 to TRBJ1-2, with D hard to call. The V gene's germline CDR1 is SGHVS and CDR2 FNYEAQ. The CDR3 runs 13 residues. The V gene lost 5 bases and the J gene lost 6 bases, with 13 bases spanning the gap. CDR3 nucleotides: TGTGCCAGCAGCCCGGGCCGGGGTGATGGCTACACCTTC. Its translation is CASSPGRGDGYTF. Filled out from reference TRBV7-6 and TRBJ1-2, the complete variable domain reads GAGVSQSPRYKVTKRGQDVALRCDPISGHVSLYWYRQALGQGPEFLTYFNYEAQQDKSGLPNDRFSAERPEGSISTLTIQRTEQRDSAMYRCASSPGRGDGYTFGSGTRLTVV.

The genes are TRBV29-1 and TRBJ2-3, with 8 bases lining up with TRBD2. Germline-derived CDR1 and CDR2 are SQVTM and ANQGSEA. V was clipped by 3 bases and J by 3 bases; unmatched bases: 2. The CDR3 totals 13 residues. The CDR3 coding sequence is TGCAGCGTTGAGGCTAGCGGGACAGATACGCAGTATTTT. This gives the protein CSVEASGTDTQYF.

This clone was counted only a few times. The chain joins TRBV27 to TRBJ2-3, with 9 bases aligning to TRBD1. The trim removed 6 bases at V and 3 bases at J, leaving 16 bases unmatched. CDR1 MNHEY and CDR2 SMNVEV come from the germline V gene (reference sequence). The CDR3 runs to 18 residues. The CDR3, as DNA: TGTGCCAGCAGGCGCTATACCTTCGGGACAGGGTGGACAGATACGCAGTATTTT. This translates into CASRRYTFGTGWTDTQYF.

The V gene is TRBV19, the J gene TRBJ2-1, with 9 bases aligning to TRBD1. Unmatched junction bases numbered 9, after V lost 3 bases and J lost 6 bases. Per the germline V gene, CDR1 is LNHDA and CDR2 is SQIVND (reference sequence). This CDR3 is built from 16 residues. CDR3 sequence reads: CASSILSGTGINEQFF. As DNA, the CDR3 is TGTGCCAGTAGTATTCTATCCGGGACAGGGATCAATGAGCAGTTCTTC.

V gene TRBV28 combines with J gene TRBJ2-7; D is possibly TRBD1 (6 bases). Germline CDR1 reads MDHEN; CDR2 reads SYDVKM. The CDR3 has 15 amino acids. Trimming removed 5 bases at V and 2 bases at J, with 16 bases between. CDR3 protein: CASSNWAGAAYEQYF. CDR3 coding DNA: TGTGCCAGCAGTAACTGGGCAGGGGCCGCCTACGAGCAGTACTTC.

The chain employs TRBV29-1 and TRBJ2-3; TRBD2 aligns across 13 bases. The V gene's germline CDR1 is SQVTM and CDR2 ANQGSEA. V gave up 1 base and J gave up 6 bases; unmatched junction bases: 13. The CDR3 totals 18 residues. CDR3 protein: CSVEATSGRATSWDTQYF. CDR3 DNA: TGCAGCGTTGAAGCAACTAGCGGGAGGGCCACGTCGTGGGATACGCAGTATTTT.

In this sample, this clone turned up a few times. The chain is built from TRBV4-3 and TRBJ2-2; D ambiguous. CDR1 is LGHNA and CDR2 is YSLEER in the germline V gene. This CDR3 is 14 amino acids long. V shed 4 bases and J shed 2 bases, with 8 bases lying between them. CDR3 nucleotides: TGCGCCAGCAGCCTTCAGGTTAACACCGGGGAGCTGTTTTTT. This gives the protein CASSLQVNTGELFF.

The rearrangement uses TRBV7-2 and TRBJ2-3; tentative D call: TRBD1 (5 bases). V dropped 1 base and J dropped 3 bases, with 8 bases sitting between them. CDR3 size: 14 residues. Germline V CDR1 and CDR2: SGHTA, FQGNSA. The CDR3 sequence is CASSLGTTTDTQYF. CDR3 nucleotides: TGTGCCAGCAGCTTAGGGACAACAACAGATACGCAGTATTTT. The full variable domain, in which reference TRBV7-2 and TRBJ2-3 provide the parts outside the CDR3, is GAGVSQSPSNKVTEKGKDVELRCDPISGHTALYWYRQSLGQGLEFLIYFQGNSAPDKSGLPSDRFSAERTGGSVSTLTIQRTQQEDSAVYLCASSLGTTTDTQYFGPGTRLTVL.

V is TRBV5-1 and J is TRBJ1-1; TRBD1 might be the D (6 bases). The CDR3 is 14 residues long. Germline CDR1 reads SGHRS; CDR2 reads YFSETQ. V was clipped by 4 bases and J by 6 bases, with 16 bases between them. The DNA for the CDR3 is TGCGCCAGCAGCCCAACTACAGGGATCCCTGAAGCTTTCTTT. Its protein is CASSPTTGIPEAFF.

This clone turned up a few times. The genes are TRBV6-6 and TRBJ1-3; D is undetermined. The CDR3 runs to 13 residues. CDR1 is MNHNY and CDR2 is SVGAGI in the germline V gene (reference sequence). Trimming stripped 6 bases from V and 0 bases from J, with 6 bases between. CDR3 nucleotides: TGTGCCAGCAGGAAGAGCTCTGGAAACACCATATATTTT. It codes for CASRKSSGNTIYF.

V usage is TRBV9 and J usage is TRBJ2-7; 13 bases fit TRBD2. Looked up from germline, CDR1 is SGDLS and CDR2 is YYNGEE. With V trimmed by 3 bases and J by 2 bases, 2 bases remained unmatched. This CDR3 region has 15 residues. Written as DNA, the CDR3 is TGTGCCAGCAGCGAAGGGACTAGCGGGACCTACGAGCAGTACTTC. Encoded protein: CASSEGTSGTYEQYF.

This chain connects TRBV5-4 to TRBJ2-5, with D maybe TRBD1 (5 bases). CDR1 and CDR2 from the germline V gene are SGHNT and YYREEE (reference sequence). The CDR3 runs to 15 residues. Trimming removed 0 bases at V and 4 bases at J, with 13 bases between. The CDR3 DNA reads as TGTGCCAGCAGCTTGGGGTCTACTGGGGCAGAGACCCAGTACTTC. It encodes CASSLGSTGAETQYF.

The V and J genes are TRBV11-3 and TRBJ2-2; D is possibly TRBD2 (6 bases). This CDR3 is built from 16 residues. CDR1 and CDR2 from the germline V gene are SGHNT and YENEEA. Deletions cut 1 base from V and 0 bases from J, with 9 bases between. As DNA, the CDR3 is TGTGCCAGCAGCTTAGTGTCGGGGGCGAACACCGGGGAGCTGTTTTTT. Residues: CASSLVSGANTGELFF.

The sample holds a few counts of this clone. The chain employs TRBV4-3 and TRBJ2-1, with a tentative D call TRBD2 (6 bases). Per the germline V gene, CDR1 is LGHNA and CDR2 is YSLEER. CDR3 length equals 15 residues. Deletions cut 1 base from V and 9 bases from J, with 16 bases between. The CDR3 protein is CASSQAWGLAGEQFF. CDR3 coding DNA: TGCGCCAGCAGCCAAGCGTGGGGACTCGCAGGTGAGCAGTTCTTC.

The gene calls are TRBV29-1 and TRBJ2-5; 13 bases are shared with TRBD2. Trimming at V came to 4 bases and at J to 5 bases, leaving 13 bases not matched to a gene. In germline, CDR1 is SQVTM, CDR2 ANQGSEA. There are 17 residues in the CDR3. The CDR3 nucleotides read TGCAGCGTTGTCGGGACTAGCGGGATTTTGTTCGGTGAGACCCAGTACTTC. As protein: CSVVGTSGILFGETQYF.

CDR3 region: CASSPQAYEQYF. CDR3 coding DNA: TGTGCCAGCAGTCCTCAGGCCTACGAGCAGTACTTC. The chain is built from TRBV6-6 and TRBJ2-7; D remains ambiguous. V lost 5 bases to trimming and J lost 2 bases, with 7 bases between them. Germline V gene sequence: CDR1 MNHNY, CDR2 SVGAGI (reference sequence). The CDR3 loop spans 12 amino acids.

J is TRBJ2-1 and V is TRBV30; 8 bases map to TRBD1. V trimming: 3 bases; J trimming: 0 bases; junction bases outside the gene matches: 4. CDR1 GTSNPN and CDR2 SVGIG come from the germline V gene (reference sequence). The CDR3 spans 15 residues. The CDR3 spells CAWSAGTGSYNEQFF. The CDR3 DNA reads as TGTGCCTGGAGCGCCGGGACAGGCTCCTACAATGAGCAGTTCTTC. The whole variable domain, filled in from reference TRBV30 and TRBJ2-1, reads SQTIHQWPATLVQPVGSPLSLECTVEGTSNPNLYWYRQAAGRGLQLLFYSVGIGQISSEVPQNLSASRPQDRQFILSSKKLLLSDSGFYLCAWSAGTGSYNEQFFGPGTRLTVL.

This chain links TRBV4-2 with TRBJ2-2; TRBD1 matches at 7 bases. Per germline, CDR1 LGHNA and CDR2 YNFKEQ. The V and J ends lost 5 bases and 4 bases, in that order; junction bases with no gene match: 7. This CDR3 contains 15 residues. The CDR3 region is CASSLGGRGTGELFF. The CDR3 bases are TGTGCCAGCAGCTTAGGGGGCCGTGGCACCGGGGAGCTGTTTTTT.

This chain joins TRBV4-2 and TRBJ2-7; possibly TRBD1 for D (6 bases). The germline V gene has CDR1 LGHNA and CDR2 YNFKEQ. V was trimmed by 1 base and J by 5 bases, leaving 12 bases between them. CDR3 length: 14 residues. Here the CDR3 reads CASSQAVRGDEQYF. The DNA for the CDR3 is TGTGCCAGCAGCCAAGCAGTCAGGGGAGACGAGCAGTACTTC.

This sequence joins TRBV2 and TRBJ1-1, with D unresolved. This CDR3 has 13 amino acids. CDR1 SNHLY and CDR2 FYNNEI come from the germline V gene. The V end lost 7 bases, the J end lost 0 bases, and 9 bases lay between the germline ends. The CDR3 nucleotides are TGTGCCAGCAAAAGACTCCTGAACACTGAAGCTTTCTTT. Its translation is CASKRLLNTEAFF.

In its sample, this clone was seen a few times. The chain uses TRBV4-2 and TRBJ2-1, with 8 bases fitting TRBD2. The germline CDR1 and CDR2 sequences are LGHNA and YNFKEQ. The J segment lost 6 bases and the V segment lost 0 bases, leaving 7 bases of the junction unmatched. The CDR3 has 16 amino acids. The chain's CDR3 is CASSQDAGGPSNEQFF. In DNA, the CDR3 is TGTGCCAGCAGCCAAGATGCGGGGGGCCCGAGCAATGAGCAGTTCTTC.

The CDR3 DNA follows: TGTGCCAGCAGTCCCACCCTCACAAATGGACAGGGGGTTATAGATGGAGGGGCATATGGCTACACCTTC. Residues: CASSPTLTNGQGVIDGGAYGYTF. This chain uses TRBV2 with TRBJ1-2; the match to TRBD1 covers 10 bases. This CDR3 spans 23 amino acids. V lost 5 bases, J lost 5 bases, and 32 bases stayed unmatched. Per germline, CDR1 SNHLY and CDR2 FYNNEI.

The chain uses TRBV4-2 and TRBJ2-3; 10 bases fit TRBD2. The CDR3 totals 15 residues. Germline CDR1 is LGHNA and CDR2 is YNFKEQ. Trimming at V came to 4 bases and at J to 2 bases, leaving 3 bases not matched to a gene. CDR3 DNA: TGTGCCAGCAGCCGGAGCGGGAGGGACACAGATACGCAGTATTTT. It yields the protein CASSRSGRDTDTQYF.

This chain joins TRBV18 and TRBJ2-3, with TRBD1 matching 10 bases. This CDR3 is 16 amino acids long. The J segment lost 1 base and the V segment lost 2 bases, leaving 3 bases of the junction unmatched. Germline V gene sequence: CDR1 KGHSH, CDR2 LQKENI. In nucleotides, the CDR3 is TGTGCCAGCTCACCAGTGGGGACAGGGGGCACAGATACGCAGTATTTT. Its protein is CASSPVGTGGTDTQYF. The entire variable domain, with the rest obtained from reference TRBV18 and TRBJ2-3, is as follows: NAGVMQNPRHLVRRRGQEARLRCSPMKGHSHVYWYRQLPEEGLKFMVYLQKENIIDESGMPKERFSAEFPKEGPSILRIQQVVRGDSAAYFCASSPVGTGGTDTQYFGPGTRLTVL.

V usage is TRBV6-5 and J usage is TRBJ2-1; the match to TRBD2 covers 13 bases. The CDR3 extends over 15 amino acids. CDR1 is MNHEY, CDR2 SVGAGI, per germline. Trimming at V came to 6 bases and at J to 7 bases, leaving 6 bases not matched to a gene. The CDR3 nucleotides are TGTGCCAGCAGCTCAACTAGCGGGAGGGGGAATGAGCAGTTCTTC. Encoded protein: CASSSTSGRGNEQFF.

This clone was found once. The V call is TRBV30, the J call TRBJ2-5; 10 bases are a match to TRBD1. Judging by the DNA end, TRBJ2-7 fits better; the J call may be wrong. Per germline, CDR1 GTSNPN and CDR2 SVGIG (reference sequence). The CDR3 has 14 residues. The CDR3 coding sequence is TGTGCCTGGAGTTTCCGGGACAGGGGCTACGAGCAGTACTTC. It yields the protein CAWSFRDRGYEQYF.